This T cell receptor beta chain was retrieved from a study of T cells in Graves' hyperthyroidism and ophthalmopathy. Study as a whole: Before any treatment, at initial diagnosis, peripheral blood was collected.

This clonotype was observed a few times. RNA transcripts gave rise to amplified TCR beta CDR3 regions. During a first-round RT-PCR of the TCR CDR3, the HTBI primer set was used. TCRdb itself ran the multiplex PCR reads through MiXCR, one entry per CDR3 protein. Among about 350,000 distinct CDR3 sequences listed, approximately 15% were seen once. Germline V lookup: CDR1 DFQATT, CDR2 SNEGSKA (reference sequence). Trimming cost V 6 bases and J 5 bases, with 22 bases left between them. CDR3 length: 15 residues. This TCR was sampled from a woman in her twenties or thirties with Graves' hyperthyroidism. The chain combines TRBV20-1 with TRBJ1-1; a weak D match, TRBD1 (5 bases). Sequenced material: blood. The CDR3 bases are TGCAGTGCCCTATCGGGGGAAAGCCGAGTAACTGAAGCTTTCTTT. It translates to CSALSGESRVTEAFF.